A single T cell receptor (beta chain) is shown here with its context. The antigen remains undetermined. The sample's time point: cycle 4 day 1 (C4D1), after 6 weeks of nivolumab. Autologous stem cell transplantation was followed by relapse in every patient, and brentuximab vedotin exposure varied. Magnetic negative selection isolated CD8+ T cells from thawed PBMCs. The CDR3 has 12 residues. J lost 4 bases, V lost 5 bases, and 2 bases had no gene match. Per germline, CDR1 GTSNPN and CDR2 SVGIG (reference sequence). This specimen comes from a study of PD-1 blockade in classical Hodgkin lymphoma. About the research overall: The patients were dosed with nivolumab 3 mg/kg, infused intravenously every 2 weeks. Study-level points and caveats: CD4+ TCR diversity rose significantly by C4D1, and CD8+ TCR diversity did not. It was reported that newly diagnosed patients had less baseline TCR diversity than healthy donors.

Using immunoSEQ multiplex PCR, the repertoire was profiled, and TCRdb retains in-frame clones only, with some absent. Of 4,000 or so clones in the sample, approximately 66% are singletons; the top ten hold just under 50%. The sequence was collected from a human donor with classical Hodgkin lymphoma. The sequencing here drew on CD8+ T cells from blood, taken before the fourth cycle of nivolumab. This chain connects TRBV30 to TRBJ2-1, with 7 bases aligning to TRBD2. CDR3 loop: CAWGRGYNEQFF. CDR3 DNA sequence: TGTGCCTGGGGGAGGGGTTACAATGAGCAGTTCTTC.